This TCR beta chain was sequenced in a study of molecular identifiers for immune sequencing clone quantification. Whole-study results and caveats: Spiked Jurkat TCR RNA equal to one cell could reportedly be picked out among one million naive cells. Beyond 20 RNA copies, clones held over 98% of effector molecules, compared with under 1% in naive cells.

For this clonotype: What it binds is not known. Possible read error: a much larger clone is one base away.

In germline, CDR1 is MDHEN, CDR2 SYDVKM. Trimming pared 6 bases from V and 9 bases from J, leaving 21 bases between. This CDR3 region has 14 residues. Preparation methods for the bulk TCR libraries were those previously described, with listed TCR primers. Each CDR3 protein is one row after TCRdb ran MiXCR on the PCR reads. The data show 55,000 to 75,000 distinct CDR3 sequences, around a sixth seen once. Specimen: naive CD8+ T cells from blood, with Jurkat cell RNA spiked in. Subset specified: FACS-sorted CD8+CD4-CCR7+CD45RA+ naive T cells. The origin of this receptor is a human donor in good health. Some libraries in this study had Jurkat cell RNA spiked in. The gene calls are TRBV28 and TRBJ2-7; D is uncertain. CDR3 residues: CASSITSLDDGQYF. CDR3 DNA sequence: TGTGCCAGCAGCATAACGTCGTTAGACGACGGGCAGTACTTC.